This T cell receptor beta chain derives from a study of STAT3 mutations in large granular lymphocyte leukemia. As for this clone: What it binds is unknown.

Germline values: CDR1 MNHNY, CDR2 SVGAGI (reference sequence). The CDR3 is 15 amino acids. Trimming took off 2 bases at V and 1 base at J, with 9 bases between the two ends. Each sample's TCRbeta library yielded on average roughly 42,000 productive templates. Profiling relied on immunoSEQ multiplex PCR, and the TCRdb table lists in-frame clones only, not all of them. The sample yields thousands of clones, approximately 70% seen once. Study conclusions and caveats: In T-cell large granular lymphocyte leukemia, about half of patients showed multiple immunodominant subclonotypes. Variable sampling intervals and differing treatment regimens complicated linking therapy response to TCR clonal burden changes.

The clonotype was recovered from a human donor with T large granular lymphocyte leukemia. Some clones in this sample may be carry-over from other donors' samples. Input material: PBMCs. The V call is TRBV6-6, the J call TRBJ1-5, with D possibly being TRBD1 (6 bases). CDR3 region: CASSYQGFSNQPQHF. The CDR3 DNA sequence: TGTGCCAGCAGTTACCAGGGGTTCAGCAATCAGCCCCAGCATTTT.